This T cell receptor beta chain was sequenced in a study of cytomegalovirus exposure and HLA in healthy donors. Study outcomes and limitations: Donors belonging to an Asian-associated ancestry cluster reportedly showed fewer N-insertions in productive TCRs than the roughly 670-donor mean, according to what a later analysis found. Several top significant clusters appeared, in a later analysis, to be linked to common viral pathogens. For TCR beta chains, V- and J-gene trimming was later linked to a missense DCLRE1C variant.

This clone appeared a few times. Its antigen is undetermined. PCR primers comprised 60 Vbeta and 13 Jbeta primers. Libraries were prepared by immunoSEQ multiplex PCR; TCRdb keeps only in-frame clonotypes and omits some of them. The table shows 150,000 or so clones, with under 80% occurring only once. CDR3 length: 15 amino acids. V lost 3 bases and J 4 bases, leaving 15 bases between the germline ends. Looked up from germline, CDR1 is LNHDA and CDR2 is SQIVND (reference sequence). This sequence was found in a woman aged 25 to 39 in good health and CMV-seronegative. What was sequenced was PBMCs. This chain joins TRBV19 and TRBJ1-1; the D gene is possibly TRBD1 (5 bases). The CDR3 here is CASSIQGGYGTEAFF. CDR3 bases: TGTGCCAGTAGTATTCAGGGAGGATACGGCACTGAAGCTTTCTTT.